The source of this T cell receptor beta chain is a study of blood T cell repertoires in COVID-19. Germline CDR1 reads SGHRS; CDR2 reads YFSETQ. This CDR3 has 14 residues. The V segment lost 9 bases and the J segment 4 bases; nucleotides outside the gene matches: 9. The assay was immunoSEQ multiplex PCR, and TCRdb's table has in-frame clones only and misses some. The data contain some 170,000 clones, about 92% of them singletons. The sequenced sample consisted of peripheral blood. The TCR comes from a man in his fifties or sixties with active or convalescent COVID-19. The chain recombines TRBV5-1 with TRBJ1-4; 7 bases fit TRBD1. The CDR3 DNA reads TGCGCCACCTCGCCACAGGGGAGTAATGAAAAACTGTTTTTT. Its protein is CATSPQGSNEKLFF.